Each of the 20 T cell receptor beta chains below was sequenced from the same sample in a study of molecular identifiers for immune sequencing clone quantification. From the PCR reads, TCRdb called clonotypes with MiXCR, one entry per CDR3 protein. The top ten clones hold just over 0.75% of a sample with around 470,000 distinct CDR3 sequences, about 26% of them seen once. What was sequenced was naive CD8+ T cells from blood, with Jurkat cell RNA spiked in. Stated subset: FACS-sorted CD8+CD4-CCR7+CD45RA+ naive T cells. These receptors all come from a human donor in good health. Some libraries in this study had Jurkat cell RNA spiked in.

The J gene is TRBJ1-1, the V gene TRBV7-8; no firm D call. This CDR3 spans 15 amino acids. CDR1 is SGHVS and CDR2 is FQNEAQ in the germline V gene. V was clipped by 4 bases and J by 0 bases, with 12 bases between them. CDR3 region: CASSSSGYMNTEAFF. Here the CDR3 DNA reads TGTGCCAGCAGCTCGAGCGGATACATGAACACTGAAGCTTTCTTT.

This clonotype occurred a few times. Relative to the germline gene, one junction end is altered; a read error may explain this. The chain has TRBV7-6 and TRBJ2-1; D perhaps matches TRBD2 (5 bases). The V gene's germline CDR1 is SGHVS and CDR2 FNYEAQ. The CDR3 length is 15 residues. The CDR3 spells CASSLGGNSYNEQFF. DNA of the CDR3: TGTGCCAGCAGTTTAGGAGGAAACTCCTACAATGAGCAGTTCTTC.

Remarks on this clonotype: A much larger clone is a single base away; this may be a read error. This chain joins TRBV5-1 and TRBJ2-5, with D unclear. The CDR3 has 14 amino acids. Germline CDR1 reads SGHRS; CDR2 reads YFSETQ. Trimming took 3 bases from V and 0 from J, leaving 9 bases between them. The CDR3 is CASSWSRHQETQYF. The CDR3 coding sequence is TGCGCCAGCAGCTGGAGCAGGCACCAAGAGACCCAGTACTTC.

This clonotype appeared many times. This sequence joins TRBV28 and TRBJ1-1; D is ambiguous. The V end lost 5 bases, the J end lost 5 bases, and 18 bases lay between the germline ends. Looked up from germline, CDR1 is MDHEN and CDR2 is SYDVKM. CDR3 size: 15 residues. The CDR3 protein is CASSPHGQARTEAFF. The CDR3 DNA is TGTGCCAGCAGTCCCCACGGGCAGGCGAGGACTGAAGCTTTCTTT.

This clonotype was seen repeatedly, ten times or more. The genes are TRBV20-1 and TRBJ2-7; a weak D match, TRBD1 (5 bases). The ends were cut back, 5 bases at V and 0 bases at J, with 17 bases in the middle. CDR3 length: 15 amino acids. In germline, CDR1 is DFQATT, CDR2 SNEGSKA (reference sequence). The CDR3 DNA reads as TGCAGTGCTCTAGGGGTGGAATCGAACTCCTACGAGCAGTACTTC. It yields the protein CSALGVESNSYEQYF.

On this clonotype itself: A read error may be the cause here, since a much bigger clone is one base away. The chain uses TRBV28 and TRBJ2-1; 8 nucleotides match TRBD1. Germline-derived CDR1 and CDR2 are MDHEN and SYDVKM. The CDR3 sequence is 13 residues long. V gave up 5 bases and J gave up 12 bases; unmatched junction bases: 9. This CDR3 is CASSPWTGSGQFF. In nucleotides, the CDR3 is TGTGCCAGCAGTCCCTGGACAGGGAGTGGGCAGTTCTTC.

This clonotype was counted a few times. The chain recombines TRBV20-1 with TRBJ2-5, with D perhaps TRBD1 (5 bases). V was clipped by 6 bases and J by 7 bases, with 24 bases between them. CDR3 length: 15 amino acids. Germline V CDR1 and CDR2: DFQATT, SNEGSKA (reference sequence). The DNA for the CDR3 is TGCAGTGCCGAGACGCAAGGACAAGTTGAAGGGACCCAGTACTTC. Translation: CSAETQGQVEGTQYF.

A word on this clonotype: This may be a read error, as it is one base from a much larger clone. The chain has TRBV7-9 and TRBJ2-5, with TRBD1 matching 7 bases. There are 15 residues in the CDR3. Germline loops: CDR1 SEHNR, CDR2 FQNEAQ (reference sequence). The V and J ends lost 3 bases and 7 bases, in that order; junction bases with no gene match: 11. CDR3: CASSLDGQAEGTQYF. The CDR3, as DNA: TGTGCCAGCAGCTTGGATGGACAGGCAGAAGGGACCCAGTACTTC.

This clonotype was detected many times. The rearrangement joins TRBV29-1 to TRBJ2-5, with D possibly TRBD2 on 6 matching bases. This CDR3 has 11 amino acids. With 4 bases removed from V and 4 bases from J, the gap between germline ends came to 7 bases. CDR1 and CDR2 (germline): SQVTM, ANQGSEA. DNA for the CDR3: TGCAGCGTTGTGCGGGGAGAGACCCAGTACTTC. Its protein is CSVVRGETQYF. Full variable domain (remainder filled in from reference TRBV29-1 and TRBJ2-5): SAVISQKPSRDICQRGTSLTIQCQVDSQVTMMFWYRQQPGQSLTLIATANQGSEATYESGFVIDKFPISRPNLTFSTLTVSNMSPEDSSIYLCSVVRGETQYFGPGTRLLVL.

In this sample, this clonotype turned up a few times. The chain links TRBV4-3 to TRBJ2-3; no firm D call. The CDR3 is 15 residues long. Trimming took 4 bases from V and 0 from J, leaving 11 bases between them. Germline CDR1 is LGHNA and CDR2 is YSLEER. The CDR3 DNA follows: TGCGCCAGCAGCCCCGTCACCTCTAGCACAGATACGCAGTATTTT. This gives the protein CASSPVTSSTDTQYF.

The CDR3 loop is CASSPSGVHEQYF. The CDR3 region has the DNA TGTGCCAGCAGCCCCTCCGGGGTACACGAGCAGTACTTC. V usage is TRBV5-6 and J usage is TRBJ2-7; possible D gene TRBD2, 5 bases. The CDR3 loop spans 13 amino acids. The germline gives CDR1 SGHDT, CDR2 YYEEEE. Trimming removed 4 bases from V and 5 bases from J, with 13 bases in between.

This chain connects TRBV3-1 to TRBJ2-6, with D tentatively TRBD2 (5 bases). CDR1 and CDR2 (germline): LGHDT, YNNKEL (reference sequence). The CDR3 is 19 amino acids. The ends were cut back, 0 bases at V and 0 bases at J, with 15 bases in the middle. This chain's CDR3 is CASSQEYEGVSSGANVLTF. The DNA of the CDR3 is TGTGCCAGCAGCCAAGAATACGAGGGCGTCAGCTCTGGGGCCAACGTCCTGACTTTC. Drawing the rest from reference TRBV3-1 and TRBJ2-6, the complete variable domain is DTAVSQTPKYLVTQMGNDKSIKCEQNLGHDTMYWYKQDSKKFLKIMFSYNNKELIINETVPNRFSPKSPDKAHLNLHINSLELGDSAVYFCASSQEYEGVSSGANVLTFGAGSRLTVL.

The V call is TRBV30, the J call TRBJ1-1, with a possible D match to TRBD1 (5 bases). The length of the CDR3 is 13 residues. The germline gives CDR1 GTSNPN, CDR2 SVGIG (reference sequence). V gave up 1 base and J gave up 9 bases, with 15 bases separating them. The chain's CDR3 is CAWSAPYRKQAFF. The CDR3, as DNA: TGTGCCTGGAGTGCCCCATACAGGAAACAAGCTTTCTTT.

This clonotype was observed a few times. This sequence joins TRBV12-3 or TRBV12-4 and TRBJ2-2; D is possibly TRBD2 (5 bases). The length of the CDR3 is 14 residues. Trimming took 3 bases from V and 3 from J, leaving 8 bases between them. The CDR3 loop reads CASSFGVYTGELFF. CDR3 DNA: TGTGCCAGCAGTTTCGGGGTCTACACCGGGGAGCTGTTTTTT.

This clonotype was seen repeatedly, ten times or more. The rearrangement joins TRBV25-1 to TRBJ2-7; 7 bases match TRBD1. Trimming removed 6 bases from V and 4 bases from J; junction bases left unmatched: 6. CDR3 length equals 13 residues. CDR1 is MGHDK and CDR2 is SYGVNS in the germline V gene. The CDR3: CASRVPGGYEQYF. The CDR3 DNA sequence: TGTGCCAGCAGGGTCCCAGGGGGTTACGAGCAGTACTTC.

This clonotype was seen many times. This chain connects TRBV7-9 to TRBJ2-5; D is ambiguous. The V end was cut by 5 bases, the J end by 5 bases, with 9 bases between. The germline CDR1 and CDR2 sequences are SEHNR and FQNEAQ (reference sequence). CDR3 size: 12 residues. In DNA, the CDR3 is TGTGCCAGCAGCCAACAGCTTGAGACCCAGTACTTC. Protein product: CASSQQLETQYF.

In this sample, this clonotype turned up many times. The chain employs TRBV27 and TRBJ2-7; tentative D call: TRBD1 (5 bases). From germline, CDR1 is MNHEY and CDR2 SMNVEV (reference sequence). Trimming removed 5 bases from V and 4 bases from J, with 21 bases in between. The CDR3 spans 16 residues. The CDR3 reads CASSPTVLRALYEQYF. For the CDR3, the DNA is TGTGCCAGCAGTCCGACAGTCCTCCGGGCCTTGTACGAGCAGTACTTC.

This clonotype was recorded at least ten times. The chain carries TRBV5-1 and TRBJ1-2; perhaps TRBD1 as D (6 bases). CDR1 is SGHRS and CDR2 is YFSETQ in the germline V gene. CDR3 length: 14 amino acids. V lost 4 bases, J lost 3 bases, and 13 bases lay in between. Written as DNA, the CDR3 is TGCGCCAGCAGCAACAGGGACACCTACTATGGCTACACCTTC. This encodes CASSNRDTYYGYTF. Looking up the rest from reference TRBV5-1 and TRBJ1-2 gives the full variable domain: KAGVTQTPRYLIKTRGQQVTLSCSPISGHRSVSWYQQTPGQGLQFLFEYFSETQRNKGNFPGRFSGRQFSNSRSEMNVSTLELGDSALYLCASSNRDTYYGYTFGSGTRLTVV.

The chain carries TRBV6-2 or TRBV6-3 and TRBJ1-5; D is unclear. Germline V gives CDR1 MNHEY, CDR2 SVGEGT. Trimming pared 0 bases from V and 6 bases from J, leaving 6 bases between. The length of the CDR3 is 13 residues. The CDR3 loop reads CASSYSRSQPQHF. The CDR3 DNA is TGTGCCAGCAGTTACTCGAGGAGTCAGCCCCAGCATTTT.

This clonotype was recorded many times. CDR3 in amino acids: CASSQEGQGAYEQYF. Here the CDR3 DNA reads TGCGCCAGCAGCCAAGAGGGACAGGGAGCCTACGAGCAGTACTTC. The chain has TRBV4-3 and TRBJ2-7, with 9 bases that match TRBD1. The germline gives CDR1 LGHNA, CDR2 YSLEER. The CDR3 consists of 15 residues. The ends lost 0 bases at V and 2 bases at J; junction bases unmatched: 2.